The rows below give T cell receptor beta chains drawn from one sample of a study of Ad26.COV2.S vaccination and SARS-CoV-2 variants. The table came from immunoSEQ multiplex PCR; TCRdb's copy has only in-frame clones and leaves some out. The table lists around 300,000 clones, around 89% of them singletons. The source material was peripheral blood, sampled in a trial of Ad26.COV2.S vaccine versus placebo. These receptors all stem from a person aged 18 to 59 who received the Ad26.COV2.S COVID-19 vaccine or a placebo. Both conserved end residues are part of each CDR3. Each record gives: clone size, D gene, V gene, J gene, CDR3 protein, CDR3 DNA. D genes are given only for firm matches. A row's size may be missing; if present it is once, few, many or a size class.

once	TRBD2	TRBV7-9	TRBJ2-5	CASSLGGLAETQYF	TGTGCCAGCAGCTTAGGGGGACTAGCGGAGACCCAGTACTTC
.	.	TRBV5-6	TRBJ1-2	CASSSVQGSLGYTF	TGTGCCAGCAGCTCAGTACAGGGATCCTTGGGCTACACCTTC
.	.	TRBV27	TRBJ2-3	CASSLGLPSTDTQYF	TGTGCCAGCAGTTTGGGTTTGCCTAGCACAGATACGCAGTATTTT
.	TRBD1	TRBV12-3/TRBV12-4	TRBJ1-2	CASRQGEGYTF	TGTGCCAGCAGGCAGGGGGAGGGCTACACCTTC
.	TRBD1	TRBV5-1	TRBJ2-7	CASSLTGGLEQYF	TGCGCCAGCAGCTTGACAGGGGGCTTAGAGCAGTACTTC
.	.	TRBV7-9	TRBJ1-1	CASSLAPENTEAFF	TGTGCCAGCAGCTTAGCCCCAGAGAACACTGAAGCTTTCTTT
.	TRBD1	TRBV12-5	TRBJ2-1	CASGLVLGTGGNEQFF	TGTGCTAGTGGTTTGGTCCTTGGGACAGGGGGCAATGAGCAGTTCTTC
.	.	TRBV27	TRBJ2-1	CASSLSSGTAYNEQFF	TGTGCCAGCAGTTTATCCTCCGGGACGGCTTACAATGAGCAGTTCTTC
.	.	TRBV3-1/TRBV3-2	TRBJ2-7	CASSPLGGRPSYEQYF	TGTGCCAGCAGCCCCCTAGGAGGGAGGCCCTCCTACGAGCAGTACTTC
once	.	TRBV10-3	TRBJ1-2	CAISETGNYGYTF	TGTGCCATCAGTGAAACAGGGAACTATGGCTACACCTTC
.	.	TRBV19	TRBJ1-1	CASRDSRLNTEAFF	TGTGCCAGTAGGGACAGCCGCTTGAACACTGAAGCTTTCTTT